A single sample gave rise to the 27 T cell receptor beta chains below, sequenced in a study of cytomegalovirus exposure and HLA in healthy donors. Primers included in the PCR were 60 Vbeta and 13 Jbeta primers. Assay: immunoSEQ multiplex PCR; the TCRdb copy retains only in-frame clones and omits some. The table for this sample gives around 27,000 clones. Source material: PBMCs. Receptors originate from a man aged 25 to 45 in good health and CMV-seronegative.

The gene calls are TRBV7-2 and TRBJ2-7; D unresolved. Trimming took off 1 base at V and 3 bases at J, with 10 bases between the two ends. Germline CDR1 SGHTA, CDR2 FQGNSA. This CDR3 comprises 14 residues. CDR3 sequence: CASSLVTVGYEQYF. Here the CDR3 DNA reads TGTGCCAGCAGCTTAGTGACTGTAGGCTACGAGCAGTACTTC.

The V and J genes are TRBV21-1 and TRBJ2-7; TRBD2, the D gene given by the table, was not confirmed from the DNA. TRBV21-1 is marked as a pseudogene. This CDR3 is 16 amino acids long. DNA for the CDR3: TGTGCCAGCAGCCCTCGTATAGGACTAGGGTCCTACGAGCAGTACTTC. It translates to CASSPRIGLGSYEQYF.

The chain has TRBV6-5 and TRBJ1-2; no clear D. This CDR3 has 14 amino acids. Germline lookup yields CDR1 MNHEY and CDR2 SVGAGI. V was shortened by 4 bases and J by 4 bases, with 13 bases between the two germline ends. The CDR3 loop is CASSSTPWAYGYTF. The CDR3 nucleotides read TGTGCCAGCAGTTCCACGCCCTGGGCCTATGGCTACACCTTC.

The rearrangement joins TRBV11-3 to TRBJ1-2, with D possibly being TRBD1 (5 bases). Germline V gene data show CDR1 as SGHNT and CDR2 as YENEEA. This CDR3 contains 13 residues. V was shortened by 2 bases and J by 5 bases, with 9 bases between the two germline ends. Here the CDR3 DNA reads TGTGCCAGCAGCTTAACAGGTCCATATGGCTACACCTTC. Translated: CASSLTGPYGYTF.

The chain recombines TRBV14 with TRBJ2-7; D not certain. CDR3 length: 12 amino acids. From germline, CDR1 is SGHDN and CDR2 FVKESK. The V gene lost 3 bases and the J gene lost 7 bases, with 10 bases spanning the gap. This chain's CDR3 is CASSHYGREQYF. For the CDR3, the DNA is TGTGCCAGCAGCCACTATGGGCGAGAGCAGTACTTC.

The chain couples TRBV5-1 to TRBJ1-1; D possibly corresponds to TRBD1 (6 bases). The germline V gene has CDR1 SGHRS and CDR2 YFSETQ. This CDR3 has 14 amino acids. Trimming took off 6 bases at V and 5 bases at J, with 17 bases between the two ends. The CDR3 reads CASTLQGGGTEAFF. The CDR3 coding sequence is TGCGCCAGCACCCTCCAAGGGGGTGGGACTGAAGCTTTCTTT. Complete variable domain (other parts from reference TRBV5-1 and TRBJ1-1): KAGVTQTPRYLIKTRGQQVTLSCSPISGHRSVSWYQQTPGQGLQFLFEYFSETQRNKGNFPGRFSGRQFSNSRSEMNVSTLELGDSALYLCASTLQGGGTEAFFGQGTRLTVV.

The chain combines TRBV14 with TRBJ2-5; D perhaps matches TRBD2 (6 bases). Germline V gives CDR1 SGHDN, CDR2 FVKESK. The CDR3 is made up of 14 amino acids. V was cut by 5 bases and J by 5 bases, with 15 bases left in between. The CDR3 reads CASSFRDSLETQYF. Written as DNA, the CDR3 is TGTGCCAGCAGCTTCCGGGACTCGCTGGAGACCCAGTACTTC.

The chain combines TRBV6-1 with TRBJ1-1; possible D gene TRBD1, 5 bases. The V gene's germline CDR1 is MNHNS and CDR2 SASEGT. The CDR3 consists of 15 residues. Trimming pared 7 bases from V and 5 bases from J, leaving 20 bases between. Written as DNA, the CDR3 is TGTGCCAGCATACGTCCGGCTCAGGGAGGGACTGAAGCTTTCTTT. The encoded protein is CASIRPAQGGTEAFF.

The chain couples TRBV4-1 to TRBJ1-1, with no clear D. V was cut by 3 bases and J by 0 bases, with 14 bases left in between. The CDR3 totals 16 residues. Germline CDR1 and CDR2: MGHRA and YSYEKL. The CDR3, as DNA: TGCGCCAGCAGCCACGGCAAAAGCGGCATGAACACTGAAGCTTTCTTT. It encodes CASSHGKSGMNTEAFF.

As concerns this clone: A read error may produce the germline difference seen at one junction end. The V call is TRBV4-1, the J call TRBJ2-1; TRBD2 is a possible D gene (6 bases). The germline gives CDR1 MGHRA, CDR2 YSYEKL. There are 18 residues in the CDR3. The DNA of the CDR3 is TGCGCCAGCAGCCACCCCCGGACTAAAAACAGCTCCGACAATGAGCAGTTCTTC. Translating gives CASSHPRTKNSSDNEQFF.

The CDR3 loop reads CASSFGRGQNEQFF. The CDR3, as DNA: TGTGCCAGCAGCTTCGGTAGGGGTCAGAATGAGCAGTTCTTC. The chain has TRBV9 and TRBJ2-1; a weak D match, TRBD1 (5 bases). This CDR3 is built from 14 residues. CDR1 SGDLS and CDR2 YYNGEE come from the germline V gene. Deletions cut 4 bases from V and 7 bases from J, with 15 bases between.

This chain joins TRBV6-1 and TRBJ2-1, with D possibly matching TRBD2 (6 bases). The CDR3 has 14 amino acids. Deletions cut 8 bases from V and 0 bases from J, with 11 bases between. The germline V gene encodes CDR1 MNHNS and CDR2 SASEGT. CDR3 nucleotides: TGTGCCAGCGGAGACGGGAGCTCCTACAATGAGCAGTTCTTC. It codes for CASGDGSSYNEQFF.

The chain employs TRBV28 and TRBJ1-1, with a possible D match to TRBD1 (6 bases). The CDR3 sequence is 14 residues long. Germline V lookup: CDR1 MDHEN, CDR2 SYDVKM. V was trimmed by 7 bases and J by 3 bases, leaving 15 bases between them. The CDR3 nucleotides read TGTGCCAGCACCCCCGGGACACTTTACACTGAAGCTTTCTTT. This sequence encodes CASTPGTLYTEAFF.

This chain connects TRBV4-2 to TRBJ2-1, with TRBD2 matching over 9 bases. The ends lost 2 bases at V and 5 bases at J; junction bases unmatched: 7. Germline V CDR1 and CDR2: LGHNA, YNFKEQ. CDR3 length: 16 residues. The CDR3 protein is CASSQPAGGPHNEQFF. In DNA, the CDR3 is TGTGCCAGCAGCCAACCCGCGGGGGGGCCCCACAATGAGCAGTTCTTC.

The chain uses TRBV7-2 and TRBJ2-7, with 8 bases fitting TRBD2. V trimming: 5 bases; J trimming: 2 bases; junction bases outside the gene matches: 5. Germline CDR1 SGHTA, CDR2 FQGNSA. The CDR3 has 14 residues. In nucleotides, the CDR3 is TGTGCCAGCAGCGTTAGCGGGGCTACCTACGAGCAGTACTTC. Translated: CASSVSGATYEQYF.

V gene TRBV6-5 combines with J gene TRBJ1-5, with D unresolved. The CDR3 has 13 amino acids. The ends were cut back, 2 bases at V and 4 bases at J, with 6 bases in the middle. The germline V gene encodes CDR1 MNHEY and CDR2 SVGAGI. The CDR3 loop reads CASSYGRNQPQHF. The CDR3 DNA sequence: TGTGCCAGCAGTTACGGCAGAAATCAGCCCCAGCATTTT.

The V gene is TRBV19, the J gene TRBJ1-3; D remains unclear. The CDR3 totals 17 residues. The germline CDR1 and CDR2 sequences are LNHDA and SQIVND (reference sequence). V dropped 5 bases and J dropped 0 bases, with 17 bases sitting between them. The CDR3 DNA reads as TGTGCCAGTAGTGGAGGTGCCAGTCATTCCTCTGGAAACACCATATATTTT. Amino acid sequence: CASSGGASHSSGNTIYF.

The chain has TRBV2 and TRBJ1-1; D might be TRBD1 (6 bases). Trimming removed 6 bases from V and 0 bases from J, with 8 bases in between. Germline V gene lookup returns CDR1 SNHLY and CDR2 FYNNEI. This CDR3 contains 13 residues. CDR3 DNA: TGTGCCAGCAGCGGGACACTGAACACTGAAGCTTTCTTT. This codes for CASSGTLNTEAFF.

The chain uses TRBV30 and TRBJ2-7, with 7 positions matching TRBD1. Germline lookup yields CDR1 GTSNPN and CDR2 SVGIG (reference sequence). The ends lost 2 bases at V and 2 bases at J; junction bases unmatched: 15. The CDR3 consists of 17 residues. This CDR3 is CAWSLSRMGQRTYEQYF. The CDR3 DNA reads as TGTGCCTGGAGTCTCTCAAGGATGGGACAGCGGACCTACGAGCAGTACTTC.

The V call is TRBV18, the J call TRBJ1-5, with D maybe TRBD1 (6 bases). Trimming took off 1 base at V and 5 bases at J, with 12 bases between the two ends. Germline assignment: CDR1 KGHSH and CDR2 LQKENI. The length of the CDR3 is 15 residues. The CDR3 nucleotides are TGTGCCAGCTCACCACAGGGACAAGGCCATCAGCCCCAGCATTTT. It yields the protein CASSPQGQGHQPQHF.

V and J are TRBV19 and TRBJ2-1; 7 bases are shared with TRBD1. The V and J ends lost 8 bases and 3 bases, in that order; junction bases with no gene match: 4. This CDR3 is 13 amino acids long. Germline values: CDR1 LNHDA, CDR2 SQIVND (reference sequence). DNA for the CDR3: TGTGCCAGTGGCTGGGACAGCTACAATGAGCAGTTCTTC. The encoded protein is CASGWDSYNEQFF. The entire variable domain, with the rest obtained from reference TRBV19 and TRBJ2-1, is as follows: DGGITQSPKYLFRKEGQNVTLSCEQNLNHDAMYWYRQDPGQGLRLIYYSQIVNDFQKGDIAEGYSVSREKKESFPLTVTSAQKNPTAFYLCASGWDSYNEQFFGPGTRLTVL.

The CDR3, as DNA: TGTGCCAGTAGTCCCGGGACTAGCGGGGGCCATTGGGAGCAGTACTTC. This gives the protein CASSPGTSGGHWEQYF. The V call is TRBV19, the J call TRBJ2-7, with TRBD2 matching over 14 bases. Germline-derived CDR1 and CDR2 are LNHDA and SQIVND (reference sequence). After removal of 5 bases from V and 7 bases from J, the junction contained 10 bases not matched to a gene. CDR3 length: 16 residues.

This chain links TRBV5-6 with TRBJ1-2; tentative D call: TRBD1 (5 bases). The V end was cut by 1 base, the J end by 4 bases, with 11 bases between. CDR1 is SGHDT, CDR2 YYEEEE, per germline. This CDR3 spans 14 amino acids. Here the CDR3 DNA reads TGTGCCAGCAGCTTGCGGGGGAGTAGCTATGGCTACACCTTC. As protein: CASSLRGSSYGYTF.

The CDR3 DNA reads TGTGCCACCCAGGGTTACCAAACGTCCTACAATGAGCAGTTCTTC. It codes for CATQGYQTSYNEQFF. V usage is TRBV19 and J usage is TRBJ2-1, with D perhaps matching TRBD1 (5 bases). The germline CDR1 and CDR2 sequences are LNHDA and SQIVND (reference sequence). The CDR3 is 15 amino acids. V lost 10 bases, J lost 1 base, and 17 bases lay in between.

J is TRBJ2-3 and V is TRBV5-1; 14 bases match TRBD2. The CDR3 is 16 residues long. The V gene end was trimmed by 4 bases and the J gene end by 4 bases; junction bases not matched to a gene: 5. Germline assignment: CDR1 SGHRS and CDR2 YFSETQ. The CDR3 region has the DNA TGCGCCAGCAGCCCTAGGACTAGCGGGGGGTCAGATACGCAGTATTTT. Its translation: CASSPRTSGGSDTQYF.

The chain combines TRBV2 with TRBJ1-4; D possibly corresponds to TRBD1 (5 bases). CDR3 length: 15 amino acids. Trimming removed 2 bases from V and 6 bases from J, with 13 bases in between. Per the germline V gene, CDR1 is SNHLY and CDR2 is FYNNEI. This CDR3 is CASSETGGNYEKLFF. DNA for the CDR3: TGTGCCAGCAGTGAAACTGGGGGGAACTATGAAAAACTGTTTTTT.

The V gene is TRBV7-9, the J gene TRBJ2-1; TRBD2 agrees at 14 bases. With 8 bases clipped from V and 10 bases from J, the junction kept 13 bases outside the gene matches. The germline CDR1 and CDR2 sequences are SEHNR and FQNEAQ (reference sequence). CDR3 length equals 16 residues. The CDR3 DNA reads TGTGCCAGCTGCCCGCACGGACTAGCGGGAGGAAACGAGCAGTTCTTC. This codes for CASCPHGLAGGNEQFF.